Each of the 22 T cell receptor beta chains below was sequenced from the same sample in a study of T cells in localized non-small cell lung cancer (dated by TCRdb to 2019 to 2021). Library generation was performed with the immunoSEQ multiplex PCR assay. TCRdb provides this immuneACCESS table in a form limited to in-frame rearrangements. Some clones are lacking; in checked studies, under half of them reflect an unresolved V gene, and why the rest are absent is not known. The sample has 72,000 or so clones on record, about nine tenths of them singletons. Just over 20% of the sample is in the top ten clones. Sequencing was performed on peripheral blood, taken before any cancer treatment. Receptor source: a male donor at least 60 years old with stage III squamous cell lung carcinoma.

V and J are TRBV6-1 and TRBJ1-5; possibly TRBD1 for D (6 bases). Per germline, CDR1 MNHNS and CDR2 SASEGT. This CDR3 contains 19 residues. Trimming pared 4 bases from V and 0 bases from J, leaving 22 bases between. DNA for the CDR3: TGTGCCAGCAGTGCCCCTGCAGGGGTTGGAAGGAGTAGCAATCAGCCCCAGCATTTT. This translates into CASSAPAGVGRSSNQPQHF.

This rearrangement joins TRBV5-5 to TRBJ1-2; 9 bases are a match to TRBD1. The J segment lost 6 bases and the V segment lost 3 bases, leaving 9 bases of the junction unmatched. Germline V gives CDR1 SGHKS, CDR2 YYEKEE (reference sequence). The CDR3 has 15 amino acids. Here the CDR3 DNA reads TGTGCCAGCAGCTCCTCCGGACAGGGGATTGATGGCTACACCTTC. Translated: CASSSSGQGIDGYTF.

The sample holds a few counts of this clone. The V and J genes are TRBV11-2 and TRBJ1-2, with D possibly being TRBD1 (5 bases). The germline CDR1 and CDR2 sequences are SGHAT and FQNNGV. The V end was cut by 1 base, the J end by 7 bases, with 13 bases between. CDR3 size: 14 residues. The CDR3 coding sequence is TGTGCCAGCAGCTTAGCCGGACACTTTAGTGGCTACACCTTC. Amino acid sequence: CASSLAGHFSGYTF.

The chain couples TRBV18 to TRBJ1-4; possible D gene TRBD1, 5 bases. V was shortened by 5 bases and J by 0 bases, with 13 bases between the two germline ends. The germline V gene has CDR1 KGHSH and CDR2 LQKENI. This CDR3 contains 16 residues. For the CDR3, the DNA is TGTGCCAGCTCATCGTGGGACCGCTCAACTAATGAAAAACTGTTTTTT. This sequence encodes CASSSWDRSTNEKLFF.

CDR3 sequence: CASSRAGRQETQYF. CDR3 coding DNA: TGTGCCAGCAGTCGGGCGGGAAGGCAAGAGACCCAGTACTTC. The chain carries TRBV27 and TRBJ2-5; D possibly corresponds to TRBD2 (6 bases). Trimming stripped 5 bases from V and 2 bases from J, with 12 bases between. Germline CDR1 reads MNHEY; CDR2 reads SMNVEV (reference sequence). The CDR3 covers 14 residues.

This clone was found once. This sequence joins TRBV6-1 and TRBJ2-2; no clear D. The germline V gene has CDR1 MNHNS and CDR2 SASEGT. CDR3 length: 16 residues. Trimming removed 3 bases from V and 6 bases from J, with 17 bases in between. The CDR3: CASSDGSGRWSGELFF. The DNA for the CDR3 is TGTGCCAGCAGTGACGGTTCCGGACGGTGGTCCGGGGAGCTGTTTTTT.

The V and J genes are TRBV5-1 and TRBJ2-3; possibly TRBD1 for D (6 bases). The CDR3 spans 15 residues. Germline loops: CDR1 SGHRS, CDR2 YFSETQ. Trimming left V 2 bases short and J 0 bases short, with 10 bases between. The CDR3 sequence: CASSLQGRSTDTQYF. The CDR3 coding sequence is TGCGCCAGCAGCTTACAGGGTAGGAGCACAGATACGCAGTATTTT.

The chain has TRBV7-3 and TRBJ1-6; no firm D call. CDR3 size: 14 residues. Trimming removed 5 bases from V and 0 bases from J, with 5 bases in between. The germline gives CDR1 SGHTA, CDR2 FQGTGA. The CDR3 reads CASSPSSYNSPLHF. CDR3 coding DNA: TGTGCCAGCAGCCCTAGCTCCTATAATTCACCCCTCCACTTT.

The rearrangement links TRBV6-6 to TRBJ2-7; D is possibly TRBD1 (6 bases). Germline CDR1 is MNHNY and CDR2 is SVGAGI (reference sequence). V lost 2 bases and J 10 bases, leaving 15 bases between the germline ends. This CDR3 spans 13 amino acids. The CDR3 is CASSYPGTHEQYV. CDR3 nucleotide sequence: TGTGCCAGCAGTTACCCCGGGACACATGAACAGTACGTC.

The chain employs TRBV6-5 and TRBJ2-2, with D maybe TRBD1 (6 bases). V was shortened by 6 bases and J by 0 bases, with 11 bases between the two germline ends. CDR3 size: 15 residues. Germline CDR1 reads MNHEY; CDR2 reads SVGAGI. In nucleotides, the CDR3 is TGTGCCAGCAGCCCCGGGACACCGAACACCGGGGAGCTGTTTTTT. It encodes CASSPGTPNTGELFF.

The chain couples TRBV11-2 to TRBJ1-4, with D maybe TRBD1 (6 bases). V was shortened by 3 bases and J by 2 bases, with 13 bases between the two germline ends. Germline V gene data show CDR1 as SGHAT and CDR2 as FQNNGV. The CDR3 loop spans 16 amino acids. As DNA, the CDR3 is TGTGCCAGCAGCTTGCTCGGGACACCGACTAATGAAAAACTGTTTTTT. It specifies CASSLLGTPTNEKLFF.

The genes are TRBV18 and TRBJ2-7; no clear D gene. The germline gives CDR1 KGHSH, CDR2 LQKENI. CDR3 size: 12 residues. V was trimmed by 5 bases and J by 0 bases, leaving 5 bases between them. The DNA for the CDR3 is TGTGCCAGCTCATCGAGCTCCTACGAGCAGTACTTC. This translates into CASSSSSYEQYF.

The J gene is TRBJ1-1, the V gene TRBV11-1; D gene ambiguous. The V and J ends lost 1 base and 11 bases respectively, with 14 bases between them. The CDR3 has 13 amino acids. Germline CDR1 and CDR2: SGHAT and FQDESV (reference sequence). In nucleotides, the CDR3 is TGTGCCAGCAGCTTAGGTAGAGGAATGGACGCTTTCTTT. Residues: CASSLGRGMDAFF.

V usage is TRBV18 and J usage is TRBJ1-2, with unresolved D. CDR3 length: 15 amino acids. Germline loops: CDR1 KGHSH, CDR2 LQKENI. The ends were cut back, 3 bases at V and 6 bases at J, with 17 bases in the middle. CDR3 region: CASSPSGEGLNGYTF. The CDR3 DNA is TGTGCCAGCTCACCCTCCGGGGAGGGTTTGAATGGCTACACCTTC.

This clone was seen just once. J is TRBJ2-6 and V is TRBV6-1, with D perhaps assigned TRBD1 or TRBD2 (5 bases each). CDR3 size: 17 residues. Germline V gene lookup returns CDR1 MNHNS and CDR2 SASEGT. Trimming removed 3 bases at V and 0 bases at J, with 12 bases between. The CDR3 loop is CASSEAGTGSGANVLTF. DNA of the CDR3: TGTGCCAGCAGTGAGGCCGGGACGGGCTCTGGGGCCAACGTCCTGACTTTC.

The rearrangement joins TRBV27 to TRBJ1-4; unclear D gene. V was trimmed by 6 bases and J by 0 bases, leaving 8 bases between them. CDR3 size: 14 residues. Germline values: CDR1 MNHEY, CDR2 SMNVEV (reference sequence). The CDR3 sequence is CASSEHATNEKLFF. CDR3 DNA: TGTGCCAGCAGCGAACATGCAACTAATGAAAAACTGTTTTTT.

The chain couples TRBV15 to TRBJ1-6; 9 nucleotides line up with TRBD1. Germline V gene sequence: CDR1 LNHNV, CDR2 YYDKDF (reference sequence). After removal of 5 bases from V and 9 bases from J, the junction contained 5 bases not matched to a gene. The CDR3 has 14 amino acids. The CDR3 here is CATSGGQGGSPLHF. The CDR3 DNA follows: TGTGCCACCAGCGGGGGACAGGGTGGTTCACCCCTCCACTTT.

The genes are TRBV7-2 and TRBJ2-4, with D maybe TRBD2 (6 bases). CDR3 length: 17 residues. Germline-derived CDR1 and CDR2 are SGHTA and FQGNSA. The V and J ends lost 5 bases and 0 bases respectively, with 17 bases between them. The DNA for the CDR3 is TGTGCCAGCAGCCCCGGCGGACTAAGTCTAGCCAAAAACATTCAGTACTTC. It translates to CASSPGGLSLAKNIQYF.

This chain links TRBV10-3 with TRBJ2-3; D remains ambiguous. Germline V gene data show CDR1 as ENHRY and CDR2 as SYGVKD. Trimming removed 0 bases from V and 1 base from J, with 5 bases in between. The CDR3 consists of 14 residues. In DNA, the CDR3 is TGTGCCATCAGTGAGTCGATTGGCACAGATACGCAGTATTTT. It encodes CAISESIGTDTQYF.

V gene TRBV2 combines with J gene TRBJ2-5; tentatively, D is TRBD2 (6 bases). The ends were cut back, 8 bases at V and 4 bases at J, with 20 bases in the middle. Germline CDR1 reads SNHLY; CDR2 reads FYNNEI. This CDR3 is built from 15 residues. In nucleotides, the CDR3 is TGTGCCAGCGGCCTGGGGAGGCTTGCGACAGAGACCCAGTACTTC. Translating it yields CASGLGRLATETQYF. The whole variable domain, filled in from reference TRBV2 and TRBJ2-5, reads EPEVTQTPSHQVTQMGQEVILRCVPISNHLYFYWYRQILGQKVEFLVSFYNNEISEKSEIFDDQFSVERPDGSNFTLKIRSTKLEDSAMYFCASGLGRLATETQYFGPGTRLLVL.

The CDR3 spells CASSLGTGSYGYTF. The DNA of the CDR3 is TGCGCCAGCAGCTTGGGGACAGGGAGTTATGGCTACACCTTC. V usage is TRBV5-1 and J usage is TRBJ1-2; 8 bases map to TRBD1. The ends lost 0 bases at V and 5 bases at J; junction bases unmatched: 3. The CDR3 extends over 14 amino acids. Germline values: CDR1 SGHRS, CDR2 YFSETQ. The full variable domain, rest sourced from reference TRBV5-1 and TRBJ1-2, is KAGVTQTPRYLIKTRGQQVTLSCSPISGHRSVSWYQQTPGQGLQFLFEYFSETQRNKGNFPGRFSGRQFSNSRSEMNVSTLELGDSALYLCASSLGTGSYGYTFGSGTRLTVV.

The chain couples TRBV7-2 to TRBJ1-3; TRBD1 is a possible D gene (6 bases). CDR1 is SGHTA and CDR2 is FQGNSA in the germline V gene. This CDR3 contains 17 residues. V lost 6 bases, J lost 0 bases, and 18 bases lay in between. This chain's CDR3 is CASSLRSGQSSGNTIYF. CDR3 coding DNA: TGTGCCAGCAGTTTAAGGTCGGGACAAAGCTCTGGAAACACCATATATTTT.